Given below is one T cell receptor beta chain in context. Its antigen remains unidentified. Per-base qualities were not stored, and no clone one base away is much larger. This sample was included in a study of massively parallel sequencing of T cell beta chains (dated by TCRdb to the late 2000s). Concerning the study at large: Human TCR beta CDR3 diversity in peripheral blood was profiled using 5'-RACE, Illumina short-read sequencing and a dedicated short-read assembly strategy.

These reads were obtained on an Illumina Genome Analyzer II. Two rounds of nested PCR with TRBC1/TRBC2-specific primers produced a RACE product of about 520 bp, and the RACE product was then gel-purified. A TRBC-specific primer and a template-switching oligonucleotide were used to make first-strand cDNA, with the template-switching oligonucleotide providing a 5' anchor for RACE. Since the RACE amplicon was too long to sequence directly with short reads, the amplicon was concatemerized by ligation and then sheared by sonication. PAGE was used to isolate a size fraction of 100 to 300 bp, and that fraction then underwent shotgun sequencing on the Illumina platform. Separate runs on an Illumina GAII yielded 18.8 million 36-nt reads and 21.7 million 50-nt single-end reads. The paper's processing steps were these. The pooled 40,582,229 reads were assembled with iSSAKE using parameters -m 15, -o 2 and -r 0.7. De novo CDR3 beta assemblies were seeded by reads aligning to the ends of Ensembl TRBV gene predictions that carried unmatched junctional bases. Rather than raw read depth, the number of matching assembled contigs was used to estimate clonotype abundance. Of the assembled clonotypes, roughly 2,100 (around 5.9%) were found to have in-frame stop codons and were removed, so that 34,000 or so productive clonotypes were retained. Sanger sequencing of cloned RACE products gave around 280 unique TCR sequences, and 69% of them were also found in the Illumina assembly. The public reads were reprocessed in TCRdb via fastp at Q25 and MiXCR, keeping in-frame beta chains. Rows with one shared CDR3 protein collapse into an entry with the most common genes and DNA. The V and J calls, along with clone size, are taken from TCRdb and not from the paper's own processing. Recorded for this sample are some 4,300 distinct CDR3 sequences; less than 45% of them occurred a single time. The ten biggest clones cover nearly 3% of the sample.

Study-wide conclusions, independent of this receptor: CDR3 beta length ranged from 21 to 81 nucleotides, peaking at 45 nucleotides. A unique TRBV gene could be assigned to only roughly 23,000 (around 67%) of the clonotypes. Because the RNA was pooled from many donors, the results reflect population-average clonotype abundance rather than any individual repertoire. Usage of TRBV genes spanned from more than 0.0095% for TRBV17 up to 24.6% for TRBV20-1, while TRBJ usage spanned from roughly 1.6% for TRBJ2-6 up to about 15% for TRBJ2-1. Among 35,000 or so distinct clonotypes, more than 65% of clonotypes but only around 20% of assemblies were accounted for by single-copy clonotypes. Most clonotypes (21,973 of 33,664) were supported by a single sequence read, which could in principle inflate apparent diversity. By subsampling, clonotype counts were shown to rise linearly with read number, indicating that sequencing depth was far from saturation. Preferential PCR amplification of some TRBV and TRBJ sequences may have skewed the reported gene usage frequencies.

The germline V gene yields ENHRY for CDR1 and SYGVKD for CDR2. The CDR3 starts with the cysteine, ends with the phenylalanine, and has 11 residues. The DNA shown is the 33-base CDR3, in frame from base 1. Trimming at the junction amounts to 3 bases on V and 5 bases on J, and the germline ends lie 5 bases apart. All donors in the pool were aged about 18 to 40 years, and the pool included 350 to 400 males and some 180 females. From 150 to 200 liters of pooled peripheral blood, peripheral leukocyte polyA+ RNA was isolated. The starting material was a commercial mRNA preparation from normal human peripheral blood leukocytes pooled from about 500 individuals.

Sequencing used commercial RNA from peripheral blood pooled from many donors. The V and J genes are TRBV10-3 and TRBJ2-7; the D segment could be TRBD1, given 5 matching bases. The TCR comes from a pool of human donors in good health; the sample was commercial RNA pooled from many donors. The DNA is TGTGCCATCAGTGACAGGGACGAGCAGTACTTC. It codes for CAISDRDEQYF.